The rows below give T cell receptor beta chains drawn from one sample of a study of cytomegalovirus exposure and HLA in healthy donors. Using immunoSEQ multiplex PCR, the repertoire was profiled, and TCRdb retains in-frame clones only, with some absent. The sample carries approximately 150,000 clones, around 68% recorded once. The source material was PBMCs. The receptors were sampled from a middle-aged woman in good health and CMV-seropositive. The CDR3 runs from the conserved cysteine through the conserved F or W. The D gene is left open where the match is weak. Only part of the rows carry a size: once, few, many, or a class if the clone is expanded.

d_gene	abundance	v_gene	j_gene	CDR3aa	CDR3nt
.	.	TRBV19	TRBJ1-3	CASSSKHLVTGNTIYF	TGTGCCAGTAGTTCCAAACACCTTGTCACTGGAAACACCATATATTTT
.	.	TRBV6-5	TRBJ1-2	CASSPRDLYGYTF	TGTGCCAGCAGTCCACGGGATCTCTATGGCTACACCTTC
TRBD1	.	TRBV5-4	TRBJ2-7	CASSWGPGQGIAYEQYF	TGTGCCAGCAGCTGGGGACCGGGACAGGGGATAGCCTACGAGCAGTACTTC
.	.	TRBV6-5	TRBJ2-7	CASSDRTVSYEQYF	TGTGCCAGCAGCGATAGGACAGTCTCCTACGAGCAGTACTTC
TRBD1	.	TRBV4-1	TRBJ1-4	CASSQVTARGTGGEKLFF	TGCGCCAGCAGCCAAGTAACAGCGCGGGGGACAGGTGGGGAAAAACTGTTTTTT
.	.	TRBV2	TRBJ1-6	CATQDGSSYNSPLNF	TGTGCCACCCAGGACGGGAGCTCCTATAATTCACCCCTCAACTTT
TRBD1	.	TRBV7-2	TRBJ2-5	CASSQDRASTETQYF	TGTGCCAGCAGCCAAGACAGGGCGTCAACGGAGACCCAGTACTTC
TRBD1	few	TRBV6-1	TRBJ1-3	CASSPGQGENTIYF	TGTGCCAGCAGCCCGGGACAGGGAGAAAACACCATATATTTT
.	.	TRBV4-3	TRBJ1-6	CASSQEWRSNSPLHF	TGCGCCAGCAGCCAAGAATGGCGGTCGAATTCACCCCTCCACTTT
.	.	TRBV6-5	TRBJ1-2	CASSYTGEDYGYTF	TGTGCCAGCAGTTACACGGGGGAAGACTATGGCTACACCTTC
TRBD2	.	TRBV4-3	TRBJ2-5	CASSESGKETQYF	TGCGCCAGCAGCGAGAGCGGGAAAGAGACCCAGTACTTC
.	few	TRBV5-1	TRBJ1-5	CASSLDIGNQPQHF	TGCGCCAGCAGCTTGGACATCGGCAATCAGCCCCAGCATTTT
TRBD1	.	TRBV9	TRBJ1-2	CASSVASGQGVLGGYTF	TGTGCCAGCAGCGTAGCTTCCGGACAGGGGGTATTGGGTGGCTACACCTTC
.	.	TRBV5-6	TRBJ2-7	CASSLGGPGLGSSYEQYF	TGTGCCAGCAGCTTAGGCGGCCCCGGACTTGGCAGCTCCTACGAGCAGTACTTC
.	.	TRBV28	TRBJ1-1	CASIRIRGGEAFF	TGTGCCAGCATACGAATCCGGGGGGGTGAAGCTTTCTTT
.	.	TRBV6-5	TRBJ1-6	CASSYRGGAPLHF	TGTGCCAGCAGTTACCGGGGGGGAGCACCCCTCCACTTT
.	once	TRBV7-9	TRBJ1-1	CASSLLTEAFF	TGTGCCAGCAGCTTACTCACTGAAGCTTTCTTT
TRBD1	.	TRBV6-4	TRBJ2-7	CASRHGGQGIYEQYF	TGTGCCAGCAGACACGGGGGACAGGGAATATACGAGCAGTACTTC
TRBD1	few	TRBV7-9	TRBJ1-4	CASSPAGQGNEKLFF	TGTGCCAGCAGCCCCGCGGGACAGGGAAATGAAAAACTGTTTTTT
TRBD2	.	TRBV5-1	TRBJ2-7	CASSFSSGSSYEQYF	TGCGCCAGCAGCTTTTCTAGCGGGAGCTCCTACGAGCAGTACTTC
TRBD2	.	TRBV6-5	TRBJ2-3	CASSYGGGTTDTQYF	TGTGCCAGCAGTTATGGCGGGGGGACGACAGATACGCAGTATTTT
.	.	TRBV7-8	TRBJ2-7	CASSLFFDEQYF	TGTGCCAGCAGCTTATTTTTCGACGAGCAGTACTTC
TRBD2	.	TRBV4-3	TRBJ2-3	CASSQGLAGGRADTQYF	TGCGCCAGCAGCCAAGGACTAGCGGGAGGGAGGGCAGATACGCAGTATTTT
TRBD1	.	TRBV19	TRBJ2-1	CATHEQGAQYNEQFF	TGTGCCACCCATGAACAGGGGGCGCAGTACAATGAGCAGTTCTTC
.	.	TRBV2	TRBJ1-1	CASSERGGSNTEAFF	TGTGCCAGCAGTGAAAGGGGGGGCTCAAACACTGAAGCTTTCTTT
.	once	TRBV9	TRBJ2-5	CASSVDSRETQYF	TGTGCCAGCAGCGTAGATTCTCGGGAGACCCAGTACTTC
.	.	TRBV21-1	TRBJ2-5	CASSLRLVAEETQYF	TGTGCCAGCAGCCTCCGCCTAGTGGCTGAGGAGACCCAGTACTTC
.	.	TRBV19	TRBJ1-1	CASRTREGITEAFF	TGTGCCAGTAGAACGAGGGAGGGAATCACTGAAGCTTTCTTT
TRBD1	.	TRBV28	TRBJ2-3	CASSRAGTGGADTQYF	TGTGCCAGCAGTCGCGCCGGGACAGGGGGCGCAGATACGCAGTATTTT
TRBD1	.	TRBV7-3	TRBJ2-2	CASSIQGATGELFF	TGTGCCAGCAGTATACAGGGGGCAACCGGGGAGCTGTTTTTT
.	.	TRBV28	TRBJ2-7	CASSHEGTYEQYF	TGTGCCAGCAGTCATGAGGGCACCTACGAGCAGTACTTC
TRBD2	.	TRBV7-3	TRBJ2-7	CASSILAGGPYEQYF	TGTGCCAGCAGCATACTAGCGGGAGGCCCCTACGAGCAGTACTTC
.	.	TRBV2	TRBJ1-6	CASSEDNRYNSPLHF	TGTGCCAGCAGTGAAGATAACAGATATAATTCACCCCTCCACTTT
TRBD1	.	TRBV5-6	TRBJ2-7	CASSAGQGTGYEQYF	TGTGCCAGCAGCGCAGGACAGGGGACTGGATACGAGCAGTACTTC
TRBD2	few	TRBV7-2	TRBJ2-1	CASSLGTSGGAKFF	TGTGCCAGCAGCTTAGGGACTAGCGGGGGGGCCAAGTTCTTC
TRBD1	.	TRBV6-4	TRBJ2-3	CASSARTGGFTDTQYF	TGTGCCAGCAGTGCCCGGACAGGGGGCTTTACAGATACGCAGTATTTT
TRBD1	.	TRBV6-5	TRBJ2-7	CASSYSAGTGSYEQYF	TGTGCCAGCAGTTACTCCGCCGGGACAGGGTCTTACGAGCAGTACTTC
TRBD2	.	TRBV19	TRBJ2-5	CASSVVAGDQETQYF	TGTGCCAGTAGCGTGGTGGCGGGGGATCAAGAGACCCAGTACTTC
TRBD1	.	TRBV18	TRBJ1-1	CASSPFGQGAGNTEAFF	TGTGCCAGCTCACCATTCGGGCAGGGGGCCGGTAACACTGAAGCTTTCTTT
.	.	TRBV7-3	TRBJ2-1	CASSLTLGGEQFF	TGTGCCAGCAGCTTAACGCTGGGGGGTGAGCAGTTCTTC
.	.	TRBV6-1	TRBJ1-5	CASRVTEYSNQPQHF	TGTGCCAGCAGGGTTACAGAGTATAGCAATCAGCCCCAGCATTTT
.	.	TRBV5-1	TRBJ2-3	CASSLLQHTDTQYF	TGCGCCAGCAGCTTGTTACAGCATACAGATACGCAGTATTTT
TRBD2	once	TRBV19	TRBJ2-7	CASSMFGTSFHEQYF	TGTGCCAGTAGTATGTTCGGGACTAGTTTTCACGAGCAGTACTTC
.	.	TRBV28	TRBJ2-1	CASRASLVNQFF	TGTGCCAGCAGGGCATCTCTGGTTAACCAGTTCTTC
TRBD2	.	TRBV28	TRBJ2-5	CASSSPPGGGGETQYF	TGTGCCAGCAGTTCCCCCCCGGGGGGGGGAGGGGAGACCCAGTACTTC
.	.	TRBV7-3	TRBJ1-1	CASSLYPTGVNTEAFF	TGTGCCAGCAGCCTTTACCCGACCGGGGTGAACACTGAAGCTTTCTTT
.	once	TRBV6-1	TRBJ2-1	CASSERSRLTYNEQFF	TGTGCCAGCAGTGAAAGATCCAGGCTGACCTACAATGAGCAGTTCTTC
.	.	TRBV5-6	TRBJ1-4	CASSLGAEKLFF	TGTGCCAGCAGCTTGGGGGCGGAAAAACTGTTTTTT
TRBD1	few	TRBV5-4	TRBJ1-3	CASSAGQLSGNTIYF	TGTGCCAGCAGCGCGGGACAGCTCTCTGGAAACACCATATATTTT
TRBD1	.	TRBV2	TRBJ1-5	CASSGGTGRDQPQHF	TGTGCCAGCAGTGGAGGGACAGGGAGGGATCAGCCCCAGCATTTT
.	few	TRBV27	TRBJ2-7	CASSSPGYEQYF	TGTGCCAGCAGTTCCCCAGGGTATGAGCAGTACTTC
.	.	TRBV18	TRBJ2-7	CASSPRAASFKEQYF	TGTGCCAGCTCACCGCGGGCGGCCTCATTTAAGGAGCAGTACTTC
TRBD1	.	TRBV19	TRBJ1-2	CASSAPADRGQGYTF	TGTGCCAGTAGTGCCCCCGCGGACAGGGGGCAAGGCTACACCTTC
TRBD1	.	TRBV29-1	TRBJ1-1	CSVEMAGGFIEAFF	TGCAGCGTTGAGATGGCAGGGGGCTTCATTGAAGCTTTCTTT
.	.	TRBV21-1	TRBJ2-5	CASSKARGLAGPPTQYF	TGTGCCAGCAGCAAAGCGCGGGGACTAGCGGGACCACCAACCCAGTACTTC
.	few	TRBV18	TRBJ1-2	CASSPPGHSNYGYTF	TGTGCCAGCTCACCACCGGGACACTCTAACTATGGCTACACCTTC
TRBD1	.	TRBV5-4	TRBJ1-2	CASSRTGDYGYTF	TGTGCCAGCAGCCGGACAGGGGACTATGGCTACACCTTC
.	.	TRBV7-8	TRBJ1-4	CASSSGWAGWATNEKLFF	TGTGCCAGCAGCTCTGGGTGGGCAGGGTGGGCAACTAATGAAAAACTGTTTTTT